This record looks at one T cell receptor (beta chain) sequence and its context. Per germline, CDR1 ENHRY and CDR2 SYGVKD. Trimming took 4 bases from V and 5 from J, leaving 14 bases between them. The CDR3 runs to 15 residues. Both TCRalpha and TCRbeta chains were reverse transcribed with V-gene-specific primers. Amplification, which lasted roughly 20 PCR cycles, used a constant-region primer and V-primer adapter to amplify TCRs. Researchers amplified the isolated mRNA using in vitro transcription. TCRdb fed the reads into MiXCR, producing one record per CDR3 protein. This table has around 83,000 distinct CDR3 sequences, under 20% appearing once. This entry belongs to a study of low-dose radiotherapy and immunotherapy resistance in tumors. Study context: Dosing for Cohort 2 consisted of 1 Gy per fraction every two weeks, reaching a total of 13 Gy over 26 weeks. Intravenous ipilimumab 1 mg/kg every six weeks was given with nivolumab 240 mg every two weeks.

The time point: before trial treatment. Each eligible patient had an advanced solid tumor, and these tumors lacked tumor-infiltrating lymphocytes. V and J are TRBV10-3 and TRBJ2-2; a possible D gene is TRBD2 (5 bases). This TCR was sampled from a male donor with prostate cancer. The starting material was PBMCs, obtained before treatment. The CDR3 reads CAISATQAETGELFF. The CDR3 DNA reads TGTGCCATCAGTGCCACTCAAGCGGAGACCGGGGAGCTGTTTTTT.